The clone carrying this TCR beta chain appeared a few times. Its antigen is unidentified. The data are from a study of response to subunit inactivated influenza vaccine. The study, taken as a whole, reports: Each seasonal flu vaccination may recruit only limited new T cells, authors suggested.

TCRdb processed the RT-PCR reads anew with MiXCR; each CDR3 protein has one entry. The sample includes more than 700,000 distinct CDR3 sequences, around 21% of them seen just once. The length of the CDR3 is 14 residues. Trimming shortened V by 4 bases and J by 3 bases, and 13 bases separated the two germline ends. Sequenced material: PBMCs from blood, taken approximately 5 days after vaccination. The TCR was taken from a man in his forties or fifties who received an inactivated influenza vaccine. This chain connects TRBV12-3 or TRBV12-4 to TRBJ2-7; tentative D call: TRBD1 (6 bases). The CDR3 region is CASSSRDTLYEQYF. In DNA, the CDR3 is TGTGCCAGCAGTTCCCGGGACACCCTCTACGAGCAGTACTTC.